A selection of T cell receptor beta chains follows, all from one sample in a study of blood T cell repertoires in COVID-19. The data were produced by immunoSEQ multiplex PCR, yet TCRdb's version contains in-frame clones alone and is incomplete. The top ten hold 12% of the sample, which has tens of thousands of clones, approximately 89% seen once. The sample was peripheral blood. Every receptor here comes from a human donor with active COVID-19. The donor label of this sample is uncertain. The CDR3 runs from the conserved cysteine through the conserved F or W. The order of the fields is CDR3 length, D gene, J gene, clone size, V gene, CDR3 protein, CDR3 DNA. D genes are given only for firm matches. Size is stated for part of the rows, as once, few or many counts, or as a class when the clone is expanded.

>15|-|TRBJ1-2|-|TRBV28
CASSSPEASSYGYTF
TGTGCCAGCAGTTCCCCGGAGGCATCCTCCTATGGCTACACCTTC
>15|-|TRBJ1-4|-|TRBV4-1
CASSLRQTTNEKLFF
TGCGCCAGCAGCCTACGACAGACAACTAATGAAAAACTGTTTTTT
>13|-|TRBJ1-1|-|TRBV11-2
CASSLLDQRDAFF
TGTGCCAGCAGCTTACTAGACCAGCGCGACGCTTTCTTT
>15|TRBD2|TRBJ2-1|-|TRBV29-1
CSVQTGTSGIGEQFF
TGCAGCGTGCAAACCGGGACTAGCGGGATCGGTGAGCAGTTCTTC
>14|TRBD1|TRBJ2-2|-|TRBV5-4
CASRGQGNTGELFF
TGTGCCAGCCGTGGACAGGGTAACACCGGGGAGCTGTTTTTT
>15|-|TRBJ2-2|once|TRBV7-9
CASSQPTRNTGELFF
TGTGCCAGCAGCCAACCTACTAGGAACACCGGGGAGCTGTTTTTT
>15|-|TRBJ2-7|-|TRBV7-8
CASSLRTMSSYEQYF
TGTGCCAGCAGCTTGAGAACTATGAGCTCCTACGAGCAGTACTTC
>14|-|TRBJ2-7|once|TRBV6-2/TRBV6-3
CASSYIGESYEQYF
TGTGCCAGCAGTTACATCGGGGAGTCCTACGAGCAGTACTTC
>16|TRBD2|TRBJ2-1|-|TRBV19
CASSMGGASGRYPSFF
TGTGCCAGTAGTATGGGAGGGGCTAGCGGGAGGTACCCGAGTTTCTTC
>13|-|TRBJ1-1|-|TRBV7-9
CASSPLSGTEAFF
TGTGCCAGCAGCCCACTTTCGGGAACTGAAGCTTTCTTT
>15|TRBD2|TRBJ2-3|-|TRBV19
CASSTIAGGRDTQYF
TGTGCCAGTAGCACTATAGCGGGGGGAAGGGATACGCAGTATTTT